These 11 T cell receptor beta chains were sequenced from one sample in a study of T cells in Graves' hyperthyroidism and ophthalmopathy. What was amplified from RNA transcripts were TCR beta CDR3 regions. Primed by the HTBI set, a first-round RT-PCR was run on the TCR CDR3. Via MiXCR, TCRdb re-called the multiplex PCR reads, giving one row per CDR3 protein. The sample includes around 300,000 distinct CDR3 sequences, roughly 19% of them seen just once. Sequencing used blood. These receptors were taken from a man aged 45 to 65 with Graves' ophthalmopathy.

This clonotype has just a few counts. CDR3 amino acids: CASSPGQARDTQYF. CDR3 DNA: TGTGCCAGCAGCCCCGGACAGGCAAGAGATACGCAGTATTTT. The chain employs TRBV14 and TRBJ2-3; TRBD1 matches 7 bases. The V segment lost 4 bases and the J segment 5 bases; nucleotides outside the gene matches: 6. CDR1 and CDR2 from the germline V gene are SGHDN and FVKESK. The CDR3 spans 14 residues.

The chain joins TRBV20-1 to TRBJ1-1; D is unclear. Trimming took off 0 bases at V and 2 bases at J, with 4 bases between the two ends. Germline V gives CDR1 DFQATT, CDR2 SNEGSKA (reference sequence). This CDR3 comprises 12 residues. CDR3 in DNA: TGCAGTGCTAGAGATATAAACACTGAAGCTTTCTTT. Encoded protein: CSARDINTEAFF.

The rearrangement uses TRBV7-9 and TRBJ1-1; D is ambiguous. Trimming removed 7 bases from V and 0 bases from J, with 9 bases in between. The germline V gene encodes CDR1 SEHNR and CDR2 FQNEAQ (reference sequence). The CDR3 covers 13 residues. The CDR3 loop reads CASMGLMNTEAFF. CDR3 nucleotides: TGTGCCAGCATGGGTCTAATGAACACTGAAGCTTTCTTT.

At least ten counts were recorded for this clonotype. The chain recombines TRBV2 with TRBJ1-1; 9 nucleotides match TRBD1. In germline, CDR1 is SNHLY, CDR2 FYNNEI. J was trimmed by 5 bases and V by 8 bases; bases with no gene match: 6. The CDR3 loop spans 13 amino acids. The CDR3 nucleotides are TGTGCCAGCGTACAGGGGGCGAGTACTGAAGCTTTCTTT. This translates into CASVQGASTEAFF.

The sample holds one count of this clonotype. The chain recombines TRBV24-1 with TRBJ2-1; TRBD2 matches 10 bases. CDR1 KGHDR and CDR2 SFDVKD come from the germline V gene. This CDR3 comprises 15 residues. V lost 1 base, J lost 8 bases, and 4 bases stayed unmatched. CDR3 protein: CATSDLRAGGDEQFF. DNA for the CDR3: TGTGCCACCAGTGATTTACGAGCGGGGGGGGATGAGCAGTTCTTC.

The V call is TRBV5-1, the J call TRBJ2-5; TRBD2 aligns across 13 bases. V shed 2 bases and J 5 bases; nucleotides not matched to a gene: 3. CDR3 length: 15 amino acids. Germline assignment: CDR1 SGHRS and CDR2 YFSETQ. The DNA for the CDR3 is TGCGCCAGCAGCTTTGTGGGACTAGCGGGGGAGACCCAGTACTTC. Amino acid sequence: CASSFVGLAGETQYF.

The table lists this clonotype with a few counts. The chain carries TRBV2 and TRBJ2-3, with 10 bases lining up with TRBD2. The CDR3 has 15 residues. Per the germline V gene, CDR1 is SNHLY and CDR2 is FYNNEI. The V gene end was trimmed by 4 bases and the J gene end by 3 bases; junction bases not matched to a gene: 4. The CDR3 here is CASSVSGLATDTQYF. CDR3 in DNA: TGTGCCAGCAGTGTTTCGGGACTAGCGACAGATACGCAGTATTTT.

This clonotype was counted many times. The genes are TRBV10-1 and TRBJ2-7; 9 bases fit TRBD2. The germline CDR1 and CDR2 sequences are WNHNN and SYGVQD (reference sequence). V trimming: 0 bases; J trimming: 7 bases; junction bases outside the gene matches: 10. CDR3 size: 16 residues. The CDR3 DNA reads TGCGCCAGCAGTGAGTCGACGGCGGGAGGGCCGCAAGAGCAGTACTTC. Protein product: CASSESTAGGPQEQYF.

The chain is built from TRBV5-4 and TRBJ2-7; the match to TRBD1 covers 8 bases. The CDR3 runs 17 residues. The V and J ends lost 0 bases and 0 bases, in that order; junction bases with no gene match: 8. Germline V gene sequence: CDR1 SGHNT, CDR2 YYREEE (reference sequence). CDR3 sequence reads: CASSLVGQGRDSYEQYF. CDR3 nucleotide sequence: TGTGCCAGCAGCTTGGTCGGACAGGGTAGGGACTCCTACGAGCAGTACTTC.

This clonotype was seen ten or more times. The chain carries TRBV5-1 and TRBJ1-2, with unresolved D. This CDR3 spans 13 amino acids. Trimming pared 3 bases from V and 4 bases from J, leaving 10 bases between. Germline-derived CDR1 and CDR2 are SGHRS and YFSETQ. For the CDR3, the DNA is TGCGCCAGCAGCTACGGGTCCCGCTATGGCTACACCTTC. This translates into CASSYGSRYGYTF.

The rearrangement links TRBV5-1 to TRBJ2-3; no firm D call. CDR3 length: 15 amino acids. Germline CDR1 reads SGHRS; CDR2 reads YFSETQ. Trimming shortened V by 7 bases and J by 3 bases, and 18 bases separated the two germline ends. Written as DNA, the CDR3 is TGCGCCAGCTCCGGGTGGTCCATAGGGACAGATACGCAGTATTTT. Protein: CASSGWSIGTDTQYF.